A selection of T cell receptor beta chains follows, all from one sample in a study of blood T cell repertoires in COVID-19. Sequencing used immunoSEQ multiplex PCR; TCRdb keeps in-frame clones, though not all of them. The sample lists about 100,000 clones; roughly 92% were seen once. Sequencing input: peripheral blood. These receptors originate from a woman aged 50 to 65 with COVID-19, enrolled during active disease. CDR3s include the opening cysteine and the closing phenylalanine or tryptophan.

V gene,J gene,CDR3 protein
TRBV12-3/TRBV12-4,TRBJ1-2,CASSLNRGYTF
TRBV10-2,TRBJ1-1,CASTGLNTEAFF
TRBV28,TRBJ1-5,CASSQDRGTQPQHF
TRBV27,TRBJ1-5,CASSRTAGRSNQPQHF
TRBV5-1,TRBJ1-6,CASSLAGQKYNSPLHF
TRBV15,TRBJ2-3,CATSVTEGGSTDTQYF
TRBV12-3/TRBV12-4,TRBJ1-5,CASSLSGSQPQHF
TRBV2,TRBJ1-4,CASSEVAGVWTNEKLFF
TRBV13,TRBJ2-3,CASSPLGGGVDTQYF
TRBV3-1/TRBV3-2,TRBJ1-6,CASSLDRAGNSPLHF
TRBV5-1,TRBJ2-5,CASSPGQGAQETQYF
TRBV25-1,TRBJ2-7,CASRPRAAGGPREQYF
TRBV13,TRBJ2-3,CASREGTRDTQYF
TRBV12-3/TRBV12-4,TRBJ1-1,CASRLDRAQEAFF
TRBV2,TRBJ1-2,CASSRRGADSYGYTF
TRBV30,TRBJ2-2,CAWSGRGLTGELFF
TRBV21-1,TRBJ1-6,CASSKVRGPYNSPLHF
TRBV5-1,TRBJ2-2,CASTGQALPVDPGELFF
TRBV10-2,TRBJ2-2,CASSDRGGRTGELFF
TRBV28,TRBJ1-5,CASRPRDQPQHF
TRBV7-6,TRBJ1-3,CASSSTNTGGGGSIYF
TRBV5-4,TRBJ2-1,CASSSGLAGAYNEQFF
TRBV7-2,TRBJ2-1,CASSSSASLGDEQFF
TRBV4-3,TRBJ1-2,CASSQQGSYGYTF
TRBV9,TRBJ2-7,CASSTRQHSYEQYF
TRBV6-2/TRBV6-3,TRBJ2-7,CASSQQGYSYEQYF
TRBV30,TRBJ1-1,CAWQTGASNAEAFF
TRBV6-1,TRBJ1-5,CASSPSVGPQHF
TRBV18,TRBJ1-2,CASSPLTGGESKEGYTF
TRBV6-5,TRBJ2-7,CASRLVFSHEQYF
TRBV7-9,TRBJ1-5,CASSLEQPNQPQHF
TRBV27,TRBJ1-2,CASRGGQGYGYTF
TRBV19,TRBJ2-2,CASNPWEGTGELFF
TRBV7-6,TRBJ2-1,CASSLRTGFANEQFF
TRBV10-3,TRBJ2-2,CAISSNTGELFF
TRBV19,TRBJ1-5,CASTISSGRERDQPQHF
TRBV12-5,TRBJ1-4,CASGTGGEKLFF
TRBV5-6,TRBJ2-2,CASSLYNRGTGELFF
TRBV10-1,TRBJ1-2,CASSRDSTYGYTF
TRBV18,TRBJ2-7,CASSPKGDPGEQYF
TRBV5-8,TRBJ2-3,CASSLDSGGRTDTQYF
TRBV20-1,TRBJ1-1,CSASRPGADTEAFF
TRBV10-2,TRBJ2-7,CASSDGGVGYEQYF
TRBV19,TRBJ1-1,CASIGLFRGTEAFF
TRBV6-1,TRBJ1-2,CASSEAMGFYGYTF